This T cell receptor beta chain originates from a study of blood T cell repertoires in COVID-19. Turning to the study itself: Acute and convalescent COVID-19 samples came from the United States, Italy and Spain. The analysed material was cDNA or gDNA that came from T cells, B-cell-depleted T cells, or PBMCs.

This clone occurred once. Authors' data handling: Reference gene primer amplification yielded estimated nucleated cell counts. Sequencing was performed with immunoSEQ multiplex PCR; in TCRdb, only in-frame clones are kept and a portion is missing. D and trimming come from the DNA, and the V and J calls and clone size come from that table. The repertoire holds about 250,000 clones, with roughly 87% as singletons. The CDR3 sequence is 15 residues long. V gave up 5 bases and J gave up 7 bases, with 18 bases separating them. Germline V gives CDR1 MNHEY, CDR2 SMNVEV (reference sequence). The clonotype was recovered from a man between 18 and 35 years old with active or convalescent COVID-19. Sample: peripheral blood. This rearrangement joins TRBV27 to TRBJ2-1; D ambiguous. CDR3 sequence (DNA): TGTGCCAGCAGTACAAGCCGGGTCTATGCGAATGAGCAGTTCTTC. Translated, it gives CASSTSRVYANEQFF.